This T cell receptor beta chain was captured by sequencing in a study of shared clonotypes between healthy human individuals. Concerning this clone: Its cognate antigen is unknown.

Overall study findings and caveats: When compared with the clonotypes that were shared by all four sorted-subset donors, the non-shared clonotypes turned out to have lower generation probabilities. A generally larger estimated richness was seen in naive subsets than in memory subsets. Researchers sampled only blood; tissue repertoires likely differ.

Sequencing used immunoSEQ multiplex PCR; TCRdb keeps in-frame clones, though not all of them. The data contain under 2,500,000 clones, around 95% of them singletons. The V end was cut by 5 bases, the J end by 11 bases, with 17 bases between. CDR3 length: 13 residues. The germline V gene encodes CDR1 SGHTA and CDR2 FQGNSA. Material: naive CD4+ T cells sorted from blood. Subset meaning: CD45RA+ positively selected. The chain uses TRBV7-2 and TRBJ2-3; D uncertain. The receptor was isolated from a man younger than 35 in good health. The CDR3 region is CASSVGPVQMQYF. In DNA form, the CDR3 reads TGTGCCAGCAGCGTAGGCCCAGTGCAGATGCAGTATTTT. The variable domain in full, with the rest retrieved from reference TRBV7-2 and TRBJ2-3, is GAGVSQSPSNKVTEKGKDVELRCDPISGHTALYWYRQSLGQGLEFLIYFQGNSAPDKSGLPSDRFSAERTGGSVSTLTIQRTQQEDSAVYLCASSVGPVQMQYFGPGTRLTVL.